This is a list of T cell receptor beta chains from one sample in a study of sequential checkpoint blockade in melanoma. The assay was immunoSEQ multiplex PCR, and TCRdb's table has in-frame clones only and misses some. The sample records around 11,000 clones, roughly 73% being singletons. The source material was CD8+ T cells sorted from blood (inferred from file names), sampled from a patient given nivolumab and ipilimumab in sequence. The receptors derive from a human donor with melanoma. Both conserved end residues are part of each CDR3. D genes are given only for firm matches. Clone size is shown for a subset of rows, as once, few, many or a class of expanded clone.

TRBJ2-2 | TRBD1 | TRBV4-3 | . | CASSPPGQDTGELFF | TGCGCCAGCAGCCCCCCCGGACAGGACACCGGGGAGCTGTTTTTT
TRBJ2-4 | . | TRBV28 | . | CASSLRGYTKNIQYF | TGTGCCAGCAGTTTAAGGGGTTACACCAAAAACATTCAGTACTTC
TRBJ2-1 | TRBD2 | TRBV19 | . | CASNPGLASYNEQFF | TGTGCCAGTAACCCGGGACTAGCGTCCTACAATGAGCAGTTCTTC
TRBJ1-5 | TRBD1 | TRBV4-1 | . | CASSQERRQGDQPQHF | TGCGCCAGCAGCCAAGAACGGAGACAGGGCGATCAGCCCCAGCATTTT
TRBJ2-7 | TRBD2 | TRBV27 | . | CASSPVAGGTYEQYF | TGTGCCAGCAGTCCAGTGGCGGGAGGTACCTACGAGCAGTACTTC
TRBJ2-7 | TRBD1 | TRBV19 | . | CASSPWTGTYEQYF | TGTGCCAGTAGTCCCTGGACAGGGACCTACGAGCAGTACTTC
TRBJ1-1 | . | TRBV29-1 | . | CSVVMNTEAFF | TGCAGCGTCGTAATGAACACTGAAGCTTTCTTT
TRBJ2-7 | . | TRBV11-2 | . | CASSPMTHEQYF | TGTGCCAGCAGCCCGATGACACACGAGCAGTACTTC
TRBJ2-1 | . | TRBV4-1 | . | CASSQSTLSNEQFF | TGCGCCAGCAGCCAATCGACACTCAGCAATGAGCAGTTCTTC
TRBJ2-7 | TRBD1 | TRBV19 | . | CASSITGTGTEQYF | TGTGCCAGTAGTATCACCGGGACAGGAACCGAGCAGTACTTC
TRBJ1-1 | . | TRBV6-5 | once | CASSSGAEAFF | TGTGCCAGCAGTTCAGGCGCTGAAGCTTTCTTT
TRBJ1-2 | . | TRBV6-4 | . | CASSPRGADYGYTF | TGTGCCAGCTCCCCCAGGGGCGCCGACTATGGCTACACCTTC
TRBJ1-3 | TRBD1 | TRBV6-1 | few | CASSEGDSFSGNTIYF | TGTGCCAGCAGTGAAGGGGACAGTTTCTCTGGAAACACCATATATTTT
TRBJ2-7 | . | TRBV7-8 | once | CASSFSHGEYEQYF | TGTGCCAGCAGCTTTTCACACGGGGAATACGAGCAGTACTTC
TRBJ1-2 | TRBD1 | TRBV7-9 | few | CASSEQNRDSHPNYGYTF | TGTGCCAGCAGCGAGCAAAACCGGGACAGCCACCCTAACTATGGCTACACCTTC
TRBJ1-1 | . | TRBV19 | . | CASSHGQPNTEAFF | TGTGCCAGTAGCCACGGACAGCCGAACACTGAAGCTTTCTTT
TRBJ2-7 | TRBD1 | TRBV14 | medium-sized | CASSPEGQVTYEQYF | TGTGCCAGCAGCCCAGAGGGACAGGTAACCTACGAGCAGTACTTC
TRBJ1-3 | . | TRBV29-1 | . | CSVEGALSGNTIYF | TGCAGCGTTGAGGGGGCTCTCTCTGGAAACACCATATATTTT
TRBJ2-7 | TRBD1 | TRBV28 | . | CASTLLRTGGGYEQYF | TGTGCCAGCACTCTCCTCAGGACAGGGGGCGGTTACGAGCAGTACTTC
TRBJ1-5 | . | TRBV6-4 | medium-sized | CASSHRVRNQPQHF | TGTGCCAGCAGCCACAGGGTTCGAAATCAGCCCCAGCATTTT
TRBJ2-2 | TRBD2 | TRBV10-3 | once | CAISEGTSGFTGELFF | TGTGCCATCAGTGAGGGGACTAGCGGGTTCACCGGGGAGCTGTTTTTT
TRBJ1-2 | . | TRBV2 | once | CASSEAPSGASSDYTF | TGTGCCAGCAGTGAAGCGCCGAGCGGGGCCTCTTCAGACTACACCTTC
TRBJ1-2 | . | TRBV6-5 | . | CASGFALLDSEGYTF | TGTGCCAGCGGGTTCGCGTTGCTCGACAGTGAAGGCTACACCTTC
TRBJ2-1 | . | TRBV25-1 | . | CASSGGLDNEQFF | TGTGCCAGCAGCGGGGGGCTGGACAATGAGCAGTTCTTC
TRBJ1-2 | . | TRBV28 | medium-sized | CASSPSLTGIYGYTF | TGTGCCAGCAGTCCCTCCCTAACAGGCATCTATGGCTACACCTTC
TRBJ2-6 | TRBD2 | TRBV30 | once | CAWSPAGSSGANVLTF | TGTGCCTGGAGTCCAGCGGGGAGTAGTGGGGCCAACGTCCTGACTTTC
TRBJ2-1 | TRBD1 | TRBV9 | . | CASSVATGAVEQFF | TGTGCCAGCAGCGTGGCGACAGGGGCGGTTGAGCAGTTCTTC
TRBJ1-6 | . | TRBV30 | . | CAWSVVTGFDSPLHF | TGTGCCTGGAGTGTAGTAACAGGGTTCGATTCACCCCTCCACTTT
TRBJ2-1 | . | TRBV9 | . | CASSAPMSEQFF | TGTGCCAGCAGCGCCCCAATGAGTGAGCAGTTCTTC